Detailed here is one T cell receptor (beta chain). Libraries were prepared by immunoSEQ multiplex PCR; TCRdb keeps only in-frame clonotypes and omits some of them. The data show some 1,600 clones, roughly 88% seen once. This record comes from a study of T cell clonotyping in hematopoietic cell transplantation. The sequences come from PBMCs, collected 30 days after allogeneic stem cell transplant. This TCR was recovered from a male patient between 25 and 39 years old who had an allogeneic stem cell transplant, so T cells may come from the graft donor. Some clones in this sample may be carry-over from other donors' samples.

CDR3: CATGQGMYTEAFF. DNA of the CDR3: TGTGCCACGGGACAGGGGATGTACACTGAAGCTTTCTTT. The chain links TRBV10-3 to TRBJ1-1; 10 bases fit TRBD1. Germline V gene sequence: CDR1 ENHRY, CDR2 SYGVKD. This CDR3 is 13 amino acids long. J was trimmed by 3 bases and V by 10 bases; bases with no gene match: 5.